The sequence of this T cell receptor (beta chain) was determined in a study of CD8+ T cells in alopecia areata. On the study more broadly: Treatment comprised oral tofacitinib, 5 to 10 mg twice daily, in treated patients.

Concerning this clone: Antigen: not known.

This CDR3 has 13 amino acids. Germline V lookup: CDR1 MNHEY, CDR2 SVGAGI. Between the trimmed V and J ends, which lost 8 bases and 1 base, there was a span of 9 bases. Overall study findings and caveats: An increase in clonality over normal scalp was evident in lesional scalp, especially alopecia totalis/universalis. Scalp sample sequencing also detects resident alphabeta T cells of normal skin.

Peripheral blood and lesional scalp punch biopsies were taken from alopecia areata patients. It was cDNA, reverse transcribed from extracted RNA, that served as the sequencing template. Sequenced by immunoSEQ multiplex PCR; TCRdb stores in-frame clones only, minus some. The repertoire holds about 12,000 clones, with roughly three fifths as singletons. The rearrangement joins TRBV6-5 to TRBJ1-3, with D unclear. The material sequenced was skin. The receptor comes from a human donor with alopecia areata. The CDR3 region is CASGSDSGNTIYF. CDR3 DNA sequence: TGTGCCAGCGGAAGTGATTCTGGAAACACCATATATTTT.